This T cell receptor (beta chain) was found in a study of blood T cell repertoires in COVID-19 (dated by TCRdb to 2018 to 2020). Background on the whole study: Samples from collaborators originated in the United States, Italy and Spain and spanned both the acute and convalescent phases of COVID-19. The prospective study material was composed of cDNA or gDNA derived from T cells, B-cell-depleted T cells, or PBMCs. Subjects who had been exposed to COVID-19, were actively infected with it, or had recovered from it provided the deeply sampled blood TCRbeta repertoires that made up the dataset. The repertoires were made available in a free public database intended to serve as a resource for research on the immune response to SARS-CoV-2. Samples came from the ongoing ImmuneRACE study (first 160 participants) plus 1,254 subjects from 6 global collaborators. A de-identified subject ID, COVID-19 status, age in years and sex were almost always included in the sample metadata. Where available, HLA class I and class II types were taken from metadata supplied by the sample provider and were not determined by assay-based typing. Overall study results and their limits: Clinical and demographic metadata were provided uncurated, with the amount varying by source and participant.

The immunoSEQ Assay, a bias-controlled multiplex PCR, was used to amplify TCRbeta CDR3 regions from genomic DNA. In the paper's pipeline: Nucleated cell counts per sample were estimated from amplification of reference gene primers within the assay. To quantify the absolute abundance of each unique TCRbeta CDR3 rearrangement, sequence reads were collapsed and filtered. For each sample, productive Simpson clonality was calculated by taking the square root of Simpson's diversity index across productive rearrangements. The table comes from immuneACCESS by way of TCRdb, which keeps in-frame sequences with V and J called. Part of the clones is missing from these tables; in studies checked, under half for an unresolved V gene and the rest for unknown reasons. V and J calls plus clone size are reproduced from that table; the DNA served to infer D and trimming. The table for this sample lists over 40,000 clones; around 92% of them were counted only once. The ten largest account for 9.5% to 15% of the sample.

Collaborating institutions collected whole blood in K2EDTA tubes following their own protocols. For TCRbeta analysis, collaborator samples were shipped as frozen whole blood, as isolated PBMCs, or as DNA extracted from either sample type. The V end gives up 3 bases and the J end 3 bases, leaving 5 bases in the junction not matched to a gene. The CDR3 sequence holds 15 residues, the cysteine and phenylalanine included. Here the CDR3 DNA is all that survives: 45 bases in frame from base 1. For CDR1 and CDR2, the germline V gene lists MRHNA and SNTAGT. This clone appeared a few times. Its antigen remains unidentified. Base qualities are not recorded, but no much larger clone differs from it by a single base.

The source is a human donor in a cohort sampled during active COVID-19. The chain couples TRBV6-4 to TRBJ2-1; 7 bases in the middle match TRBD2. The sequencing sample was made of peripheral blood. The sequence in DNA is TGTGCCAGCAGTGAGGCGGGAGTGGGCTACAATGAGCAGTTCTTC. This translates into CASSEAGVGYNEQFF.